The source of this T cell receptor (beta chain) is a study of shared clonotypes between healthy human individuals. Of note for this clone: Its antigen is as yet unknown.

Findings of the study overall: Memory subsets had estimated richness that was generally smaller than that of naive subsets. The four-donor shared clonotypes exceeded non-shared clonotypes in generation probability, with non-shared ones scoring lower.

The germline V gene encodes CDR1 SGHTA and CDR2 FQGNSA. V was pared by 4 bases and J by 2 bases, with 15 bases between. The CDR3 sequence is 15 residues long. Assay used: immunoSEQ multiplex PCR; TCRdb lists only in-frame clones, some missing. The sample holds just over 2,000,000 clones; 90% to 95% are singletons and the top ten take more than 0.1%. Sequencing was performed on naive CD4+ T cells sorted from blood. Subset here: CD45RA+ positively selected. The V and J genes are TRBV7-2 and TRBJ2-7, with unresolved D. This clonotype was obtained from a man aged 18 to 29 in good health. CDR3: CASSSMASSAYEQYF. The CDR3 bases are TGTGCCAGCAGCTCAATGGCTAGTTCGGCCTACGAGCAGTACTTC.